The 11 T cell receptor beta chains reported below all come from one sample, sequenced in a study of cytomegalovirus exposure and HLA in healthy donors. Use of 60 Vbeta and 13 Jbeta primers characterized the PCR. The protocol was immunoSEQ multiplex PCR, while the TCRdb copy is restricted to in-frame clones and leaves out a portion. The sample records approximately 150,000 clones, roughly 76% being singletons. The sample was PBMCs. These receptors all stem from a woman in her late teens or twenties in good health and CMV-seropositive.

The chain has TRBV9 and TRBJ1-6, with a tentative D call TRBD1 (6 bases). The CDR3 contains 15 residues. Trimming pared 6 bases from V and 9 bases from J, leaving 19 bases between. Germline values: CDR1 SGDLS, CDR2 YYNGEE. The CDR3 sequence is CASTNGQSLGSPLHF. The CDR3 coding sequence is TGTGCCAGCACCAATGGACAGAGCCTTGGTTCACCCCTCCACTTT.

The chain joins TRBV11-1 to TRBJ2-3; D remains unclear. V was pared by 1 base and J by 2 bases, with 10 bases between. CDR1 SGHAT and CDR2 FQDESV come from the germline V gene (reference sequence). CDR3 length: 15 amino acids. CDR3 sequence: CASSLGGSSTDTQYF. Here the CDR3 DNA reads TGTGCCAGCAGCTTAGGTGGTAGCTCCACAGATACGCAGTATTTT.

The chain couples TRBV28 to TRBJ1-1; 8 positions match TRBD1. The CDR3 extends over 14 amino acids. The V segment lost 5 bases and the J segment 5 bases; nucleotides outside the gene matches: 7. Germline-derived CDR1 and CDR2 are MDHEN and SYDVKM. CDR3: CASSLITGGTEAFF. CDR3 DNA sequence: TGTGCCAGCAGTCTGATAACAGGGGGAACTGAAGCTTTCTTT.

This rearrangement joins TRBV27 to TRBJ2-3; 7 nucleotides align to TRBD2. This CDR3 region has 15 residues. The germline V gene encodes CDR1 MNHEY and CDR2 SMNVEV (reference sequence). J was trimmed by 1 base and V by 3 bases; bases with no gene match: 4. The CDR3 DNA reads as TGTGCCAGCAGTTTTTTTGCGGGGGGCACAGATACGCAGTATTTT. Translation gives CASSFFAGGTDTQYF.

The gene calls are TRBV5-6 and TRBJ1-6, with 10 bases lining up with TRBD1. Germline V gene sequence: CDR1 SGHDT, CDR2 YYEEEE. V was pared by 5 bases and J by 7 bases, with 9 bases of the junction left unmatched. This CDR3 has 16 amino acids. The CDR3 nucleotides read TGTGCCAGCAGAAAGGACAGGGGGGGCCCGAATTCACCCCTCCACTTT. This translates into CASRKDRGGPNSPLHF.

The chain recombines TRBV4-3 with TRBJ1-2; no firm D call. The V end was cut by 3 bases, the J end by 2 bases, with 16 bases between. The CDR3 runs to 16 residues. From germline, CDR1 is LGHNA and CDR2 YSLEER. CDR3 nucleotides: TGCGCCAGCAGCCAGCATCTACTGGACTCAAACTATGGCTACACCTTC. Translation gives CASSQHLLDSNYGYTF.

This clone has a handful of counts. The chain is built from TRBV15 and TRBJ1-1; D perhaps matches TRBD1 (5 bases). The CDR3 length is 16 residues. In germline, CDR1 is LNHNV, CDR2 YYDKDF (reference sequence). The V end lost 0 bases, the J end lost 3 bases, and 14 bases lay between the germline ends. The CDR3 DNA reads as TGTGCCACCAGCAGAGATGGGGCCAACCGGGACACTGAAGCTTTCTTT. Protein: CATSRDGANRDTEAFF.

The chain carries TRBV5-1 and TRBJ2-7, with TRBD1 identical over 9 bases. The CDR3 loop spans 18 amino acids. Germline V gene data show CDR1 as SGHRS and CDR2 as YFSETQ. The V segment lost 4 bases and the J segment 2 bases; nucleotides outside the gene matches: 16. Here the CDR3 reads CASSLGTGLVGIPYEQYF. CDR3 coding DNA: TGCGCCAGCAGCCTCGGGACAGGGTTAGTGGGCATTCCCTACGAGCAGTACTTC. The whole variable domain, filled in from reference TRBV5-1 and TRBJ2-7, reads KAGVTQTPRYLIKTRGQQVTLSCSPISGHRSVSWYQQTPGQGLQFLFEYFSETQRNKGNFPGRFSGRQFSNSRSEMNVSTLELGDSALYLCASSLGTGLVGIPYEQYFGPGTRLTVT.

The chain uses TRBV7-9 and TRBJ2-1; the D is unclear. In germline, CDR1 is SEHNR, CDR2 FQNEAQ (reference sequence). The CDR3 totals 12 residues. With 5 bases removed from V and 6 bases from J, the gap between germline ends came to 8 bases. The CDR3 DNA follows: TGTGCCAGCAGCCACCCCGGCAATGAGCAGTTCTTC. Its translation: CASSHPGNEQFF.

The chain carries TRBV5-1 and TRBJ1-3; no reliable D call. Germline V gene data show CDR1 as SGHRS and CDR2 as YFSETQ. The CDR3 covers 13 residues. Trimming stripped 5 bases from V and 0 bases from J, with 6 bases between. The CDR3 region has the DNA TGCGCCAGCAGTGCCAGCTCTGGAAACACCATATATTTT. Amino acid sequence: CASSASSGNTIYF.

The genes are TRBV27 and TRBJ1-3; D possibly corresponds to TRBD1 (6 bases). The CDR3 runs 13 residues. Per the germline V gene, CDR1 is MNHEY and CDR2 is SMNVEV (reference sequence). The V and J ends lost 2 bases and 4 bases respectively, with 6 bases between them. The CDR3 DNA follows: TGTGCCAGCAGTTTACAGGGGGGAAACACCATATATTTT. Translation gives CASSLQGGNTIYF.